The present T cell receptor beta chain was sequenced within a study of cytomegalovirus exposure and HLA in healthy donors. Findings of the study overall: A later analysis showed TCR association rates differing by HLA locus, peaking at DRB1 and lowest at HLA-C.

V shed 5 bases and J shed 5 bases, with 9 bases lying between them. This CDR3 comprises 12 residues. CDR1 KGHSH and CDR2 LQKENI come from the germline V gene. Points on this clone: Its antigen is not identified.

PCR involved 60 Vbeta and 13 Jbeta primers. Clones were read by immunoSEQ multiplex PCR, and TCRdb kept only the in-frame ones, dropping some. The table lists roughly 200,000 clones, approximately 80% of them singletons. The chain combines TRBV18 with TRBJ2-5; possibly TRBD2 for D (6 bases). Input material: PBMCs. The clonotype comes from a boy aged 2 to 9 in good health and CMV-seronegative. The CDR3 sequence: CASSSGSETQYF. The CDR3 region has the DNA TGTGCCAGCTCAAGCGGGTCGGAGACCCAGTACTTC.